This T cell receptor beta chain appears in the sequencing data of a study of identical twins. General observations from the study: Models predicted less out-of-frame TCR alpha sharing in monozygotic twins than was found. Fewer insertions were carried by abundant cord blood beta clonotypes, but none was seen in memory repertoires.

TCRdb analysed the 5' RACE reads with MiXCR anew, one entry per CDR3 protein. Among around 1.7 million distinct CDR3 sequences listed, roughly a third were seen once. Note on this clonotype: Its antigen is unknown.

V shed 6 bases and J shed 0 bases, with 10 bases lying between them. Germline CDR1 is SGDLS and CDR2 is YYNGEE. This CDR3 region has 14 residues. Sequences were obtained from cord blood. The receptor comes from a newborn girl in good health. The chain recombines TRBV9 with TRBJ2-4, with D uncertain. CDR3 amino acids: CASTLVLAKNIQYF. CDR3 nucleotides: TGTGCCAGCACCCTGGTCCTAGCCAAAAACATTCAGTACTTC.